Reported below is one T cell receptor (beta chain). V gave up 2 bases and J gave up 0 bases, with 11 bases separating them. CDR1 and CDR2 from the germline V gene are SGDLS and YYNGEE. This CDR3 has 15 residues. PCR primers comprised 60 Vbeta and 13 Jbeta primers. Profiling relied on immunoSEQ multiplex PCR, and the TCRdb table lists in-frame clones only, not all of them. The data show about 130,000 clones, with around 74% seen just once and around 6.6% held by the top ten. The source of the sample is a study of cytomegalovirus exposure and HLA in healthy donors. Sequenced material: PBMCs. The chain couples TRBV9 to TRBJ1-1, with D uncertain. The receptor's source is a man in his forties in good health and CMV-seropositive. The CDR3 is CASSVEGVMNTEAFF. The CDR3 region has the DNA TGTGCCAGCAGCGTCGAGGGTGTTATGAACACTGAAGCTTTCTTT.